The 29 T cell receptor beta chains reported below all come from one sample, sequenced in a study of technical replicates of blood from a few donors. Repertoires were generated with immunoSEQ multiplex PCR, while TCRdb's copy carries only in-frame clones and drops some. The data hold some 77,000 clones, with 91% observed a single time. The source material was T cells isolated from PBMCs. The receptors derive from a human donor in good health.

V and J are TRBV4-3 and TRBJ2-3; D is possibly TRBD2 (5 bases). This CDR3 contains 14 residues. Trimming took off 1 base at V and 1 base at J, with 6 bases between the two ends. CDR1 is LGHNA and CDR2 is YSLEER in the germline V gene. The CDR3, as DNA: TGCGCCAGCAGCCAAGTTAGCGGCACAGATACGCAGTATTTT. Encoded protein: CASSQVSGTDTQYF.

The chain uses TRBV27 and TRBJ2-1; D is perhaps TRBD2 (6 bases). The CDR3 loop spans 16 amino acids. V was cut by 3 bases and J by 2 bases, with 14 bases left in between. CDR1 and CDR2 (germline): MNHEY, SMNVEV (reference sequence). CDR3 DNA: TGTGCCAGCAGTTTTGCTTGGGGGGAAACCTACAATGAGCAGTTCTTC. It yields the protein CASSFAWGETYNEQFF.

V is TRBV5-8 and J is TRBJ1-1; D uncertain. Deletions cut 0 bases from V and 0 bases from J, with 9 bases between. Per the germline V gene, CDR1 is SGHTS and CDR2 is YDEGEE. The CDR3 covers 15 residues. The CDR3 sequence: CASSLVAPMNTEAFF. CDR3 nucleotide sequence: TGTGCCAGCAGCTTGGTCGCGCCAATGAACACTGAAGCTTTCTTT.

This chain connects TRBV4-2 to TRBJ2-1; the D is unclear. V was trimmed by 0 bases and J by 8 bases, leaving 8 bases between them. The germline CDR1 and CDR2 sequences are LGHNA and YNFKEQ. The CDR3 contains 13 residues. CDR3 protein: CASSQDLGDEQFF. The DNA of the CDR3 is TGTGCCAGCAGCCAAGATCTAGGAGATGAGCAGTTCTTC.

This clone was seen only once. CDR3 in DNA: TGTGCCAGCAGCCTTGATCCTACCGGGACACCCGGCTACACCTTC. Translated, it gives CASSLDPTGTPGYTF. V is TRBV7-2 and J is TRBJ1-2; possibly TRBD1 for D (6 bases). Germline values: CDR1 SGHTA, CDR2 FQGNSA. CDR3 length: 15 residues. V lost 5 bases to trimming and J lost 8 bases, with 21 bases between them.

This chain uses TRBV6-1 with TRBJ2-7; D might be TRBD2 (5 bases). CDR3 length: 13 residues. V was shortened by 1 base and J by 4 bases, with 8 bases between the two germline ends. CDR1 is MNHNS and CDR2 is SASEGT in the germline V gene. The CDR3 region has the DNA TGTGCCAGCAGTGAAGTTACGGGGTACGAGCAGTACTTC. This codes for CASSEVTGYEQYF.

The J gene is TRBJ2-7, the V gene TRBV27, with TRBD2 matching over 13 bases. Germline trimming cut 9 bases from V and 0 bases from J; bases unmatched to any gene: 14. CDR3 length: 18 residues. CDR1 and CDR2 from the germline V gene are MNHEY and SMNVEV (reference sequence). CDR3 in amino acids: CARDLARLAGGFSYEQYF. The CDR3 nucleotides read TGTGCCAGGGACCTCGCCAGACTAGCGGGAGGTTTCTCCTACGAGCAGTACTTC.

CDR3 sequence reads: CASRLLRLAGTYNEQFF. CDR3 coding DNA: TGTGCCAGCAGGCTTCTTCGACTAGCGGGTACCTACAATGAGCAGTTCTTC. V gene TRBV7-2 combines with J gene TRBJ2-1; the match to TRBD2 covers 10 bases. CDR1 is SGHTA and CDR2 is FQGNSA in the germline V gene. Trimming cost V 6 bases and J 2 bases; bases outside gene matches: 10. This CDR3 has 17 amino acids. The full variable domain, completed using reference TRBV7-2 and TRBJ2-1, is GAGVSQSPSNKVTEKGKDVELRCDPISGHTALYWYRQSLGQGLEFLIYFQGNSAPDKSGLPSDRFSAERTGGSVSTLTIQRTQQEDSAVYLCASRLLRLAGTYNEQFFGPGTRLTVL.

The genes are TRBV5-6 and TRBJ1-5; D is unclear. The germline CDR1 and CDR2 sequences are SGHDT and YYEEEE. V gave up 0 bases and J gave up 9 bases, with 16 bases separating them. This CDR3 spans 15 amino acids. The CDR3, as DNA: TGTGCCAGCAGCTTGGCCGGCCGAGGGAGTTCGCCCCAGCATTTT. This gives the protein CASSLAGRGSSPQHF.

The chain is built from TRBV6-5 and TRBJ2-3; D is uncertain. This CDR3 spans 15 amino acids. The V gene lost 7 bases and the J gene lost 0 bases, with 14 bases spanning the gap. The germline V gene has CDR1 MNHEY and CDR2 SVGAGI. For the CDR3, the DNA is TGTGCCAGCACCCGGTCCCTCGCGAGCACAGATACGCAGTATTTT. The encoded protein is CASTRSLASTDTQYF.

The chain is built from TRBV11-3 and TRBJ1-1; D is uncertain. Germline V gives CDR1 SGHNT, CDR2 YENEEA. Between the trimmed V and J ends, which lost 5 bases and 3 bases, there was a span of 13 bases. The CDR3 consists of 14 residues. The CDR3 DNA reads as TGTGCCAGCAGCCCGAGTTTACAGTACACTGAAGCTTTCTTT. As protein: CASSPSLQYTEAFF.

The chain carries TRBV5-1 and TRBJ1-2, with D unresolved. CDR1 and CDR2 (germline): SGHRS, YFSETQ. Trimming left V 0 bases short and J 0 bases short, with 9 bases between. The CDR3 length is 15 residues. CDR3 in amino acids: CASSLDEGPNYGYTF. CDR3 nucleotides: TGCGCCAGCAGCTTGGACGAGGGCCCTAACTATGGCTACACCTTC.

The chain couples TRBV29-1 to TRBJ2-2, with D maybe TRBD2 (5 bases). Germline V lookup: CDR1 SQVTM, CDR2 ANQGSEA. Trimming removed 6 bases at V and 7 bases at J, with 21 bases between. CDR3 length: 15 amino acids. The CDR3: CSVTDYRGKGGELFF. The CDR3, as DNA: TGCAGCGTGACCGACTACCGAGGGAAGGGCGGGGAGCTGTTTTTT.

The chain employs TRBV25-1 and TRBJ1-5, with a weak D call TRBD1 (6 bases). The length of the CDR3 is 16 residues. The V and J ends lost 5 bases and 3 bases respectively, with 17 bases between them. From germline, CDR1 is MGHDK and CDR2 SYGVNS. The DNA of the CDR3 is TGTGCCAGCAGTCAACCCGGGACACAATTCAATCAGCCCCAGCATTTT. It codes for CASSQPGTQFNQPQHF. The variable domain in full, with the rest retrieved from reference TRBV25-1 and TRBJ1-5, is EADIYQTPRYLVIGTGKKITLECSQTMGHDKMYWYQQDPGMELHLIHYSYGVNSTEKGDLSSESTVSRIRTEHFPLTLESARPSHTSQYLCASSQPGTQFNQPQHFGDGTRLSIL.

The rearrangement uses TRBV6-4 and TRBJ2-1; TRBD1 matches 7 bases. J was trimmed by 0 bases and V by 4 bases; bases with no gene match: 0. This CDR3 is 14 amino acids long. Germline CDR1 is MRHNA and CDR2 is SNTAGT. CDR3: CASSAGGSYNEQFF. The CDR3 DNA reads TGTGCCAGCAGTGCAGGGGGCTCCTACAATGAGCAGTTCTTC.

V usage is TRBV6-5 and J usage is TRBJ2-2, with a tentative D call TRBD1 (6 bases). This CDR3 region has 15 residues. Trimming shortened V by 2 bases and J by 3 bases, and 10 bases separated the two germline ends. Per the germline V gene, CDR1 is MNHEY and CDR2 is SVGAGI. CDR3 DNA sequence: TGTGCCAGCAGTTACGCGGACAGTTACACCGGGGAGCTGTTTTTT. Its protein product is CASSYADSYTGELFF.

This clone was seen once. The CDR3 loop reads CASSILAGGTDTQYF. CDR3 sequence (DNA): TGTGCCAGCAGCATACTAGCGGGAGGCACAGATACGCAGTATTTT. V and J are TRBV7-9 and TRBJ2-3; 11 positions match TRBD2. This CDR3 contains 15 residues. Germline V gene lookup returns CDR1 SEHNR and CDR2 FQNEAQ (reference sequence). V shed 5 bases, J shed 1 base, and the junction held 2 bases outside the gene matches.

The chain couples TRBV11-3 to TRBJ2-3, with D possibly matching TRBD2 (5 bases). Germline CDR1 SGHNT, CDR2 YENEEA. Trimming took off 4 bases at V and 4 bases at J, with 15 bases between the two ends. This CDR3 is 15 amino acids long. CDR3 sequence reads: CASSSGRGYPDTQYF. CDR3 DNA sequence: TGTGCCAGCAGCTCTGGTCGAGGGTACCCAGATACGCAGTATTTT.

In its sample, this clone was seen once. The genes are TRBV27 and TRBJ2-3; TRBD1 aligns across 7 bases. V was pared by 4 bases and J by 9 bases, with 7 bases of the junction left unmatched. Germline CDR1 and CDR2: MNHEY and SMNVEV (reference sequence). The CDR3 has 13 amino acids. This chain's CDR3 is CASSSNRGGTQYF. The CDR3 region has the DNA TGTGCCAGCAGTTCCAACAGGGGTGGCACGCAGTATTTT.

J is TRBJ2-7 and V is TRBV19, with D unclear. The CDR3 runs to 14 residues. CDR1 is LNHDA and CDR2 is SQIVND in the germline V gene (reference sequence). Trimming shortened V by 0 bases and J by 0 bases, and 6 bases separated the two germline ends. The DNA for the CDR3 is TGTGCCAGTAGTATAGACTTCCTCTCCTACGAGCAGTACTTC. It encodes CASSIDFLSYEQYF.

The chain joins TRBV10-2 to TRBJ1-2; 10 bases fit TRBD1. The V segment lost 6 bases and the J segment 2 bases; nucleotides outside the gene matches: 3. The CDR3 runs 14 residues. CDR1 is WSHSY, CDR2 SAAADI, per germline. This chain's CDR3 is CASRPGQGNYGYTF. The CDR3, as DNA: TGCGCCAGCAGACCGGGACAGGGGAACTATGGCTACACCTTC.

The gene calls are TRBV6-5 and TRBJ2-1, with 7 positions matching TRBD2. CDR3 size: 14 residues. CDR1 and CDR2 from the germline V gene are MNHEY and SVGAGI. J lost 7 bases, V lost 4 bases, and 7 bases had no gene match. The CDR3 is CASSSGLVLNEQFF. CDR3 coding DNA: TGTGCCAGCAGTTCCGGACTAGTGTTGAATGAGCAGTTCTTC.

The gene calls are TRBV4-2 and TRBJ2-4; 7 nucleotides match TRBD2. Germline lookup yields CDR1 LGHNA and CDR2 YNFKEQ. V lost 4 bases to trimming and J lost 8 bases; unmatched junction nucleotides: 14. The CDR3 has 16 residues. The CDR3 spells CASSPLGRERRDIQYF. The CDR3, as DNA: TGTGCCAGCAGCCCGTTGGGGCGGGAGAGGAGGGACATTCAGTACTTC.

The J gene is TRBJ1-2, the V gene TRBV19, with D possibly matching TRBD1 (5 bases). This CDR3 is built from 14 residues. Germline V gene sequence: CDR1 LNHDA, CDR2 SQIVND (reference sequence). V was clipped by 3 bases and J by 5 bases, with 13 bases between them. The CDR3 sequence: CASSMRGAGYGYTF. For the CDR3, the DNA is TGTGCCAGTAGTATGCGCGGGGCGGGGTATGGCTACACCTTC. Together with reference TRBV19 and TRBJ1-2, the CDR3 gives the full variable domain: DGGITQSPKYLFRKEGQNVTLSCEQNLNHDAMYWYRQDPGQGLRLIYYSQIVNDFQKGDIAEGYSVSREKKESFPLTVTSAQKNPTAFYLCASSMRGAGYGYTFGSGTRLTVV.

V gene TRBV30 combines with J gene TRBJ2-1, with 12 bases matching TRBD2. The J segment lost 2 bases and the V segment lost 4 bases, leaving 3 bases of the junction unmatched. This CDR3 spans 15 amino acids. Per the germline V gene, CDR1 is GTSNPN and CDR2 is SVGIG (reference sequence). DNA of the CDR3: TGTGCCTGGAACCTAGCGGGAGGGCCCTACAATGAGCAGTTCTTC. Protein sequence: CAWNLAGGPYNEQFF.

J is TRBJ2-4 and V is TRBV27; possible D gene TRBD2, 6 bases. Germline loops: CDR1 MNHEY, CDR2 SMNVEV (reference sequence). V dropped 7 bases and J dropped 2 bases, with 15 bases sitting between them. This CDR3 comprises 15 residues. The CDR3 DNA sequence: TGTGCCAGCACCAAACCGGGACTTACCAAAAACATTCAGTACTTC. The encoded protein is CASTKPGLTKNIQYF.

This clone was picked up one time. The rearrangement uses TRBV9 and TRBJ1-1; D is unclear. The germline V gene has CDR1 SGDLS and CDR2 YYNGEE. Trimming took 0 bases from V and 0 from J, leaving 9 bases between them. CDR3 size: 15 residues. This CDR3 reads CASSVGNSMNTEAFF. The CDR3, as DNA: TGTGCCAGCAGCGTAGGAAACAGTATGAACACTGAAGCTTTCTTT.

The CDR3 loop is CASSFIAGEFNEQFF. In DNA form, the CDR3 reads TGTGCCAGCAGCTTCATAGCGGGAGAGTTCAATGAGCAGTTCTTC. V gene TRBV7-9 combines with J gene TRBJ2-1; 9 nucleotides align to TRBD2. J gave up 6 bases and V 3 bases, and 6 bases lay outside the gene matches. The CDR3 has 15 amino acids. Per the germline V gene, CDR1 is SEHNR and CDR2 is FQNEAQ (reference sequence).

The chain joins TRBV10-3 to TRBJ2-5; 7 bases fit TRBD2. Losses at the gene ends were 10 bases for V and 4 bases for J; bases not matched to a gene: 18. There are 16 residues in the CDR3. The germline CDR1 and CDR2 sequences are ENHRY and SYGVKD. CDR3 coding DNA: TGTGCCAGAGCGGGACCGAAGAAGTATTGGGGAGAGACCCAGTACTTC. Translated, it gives CARAGPKKYWGETQYF.